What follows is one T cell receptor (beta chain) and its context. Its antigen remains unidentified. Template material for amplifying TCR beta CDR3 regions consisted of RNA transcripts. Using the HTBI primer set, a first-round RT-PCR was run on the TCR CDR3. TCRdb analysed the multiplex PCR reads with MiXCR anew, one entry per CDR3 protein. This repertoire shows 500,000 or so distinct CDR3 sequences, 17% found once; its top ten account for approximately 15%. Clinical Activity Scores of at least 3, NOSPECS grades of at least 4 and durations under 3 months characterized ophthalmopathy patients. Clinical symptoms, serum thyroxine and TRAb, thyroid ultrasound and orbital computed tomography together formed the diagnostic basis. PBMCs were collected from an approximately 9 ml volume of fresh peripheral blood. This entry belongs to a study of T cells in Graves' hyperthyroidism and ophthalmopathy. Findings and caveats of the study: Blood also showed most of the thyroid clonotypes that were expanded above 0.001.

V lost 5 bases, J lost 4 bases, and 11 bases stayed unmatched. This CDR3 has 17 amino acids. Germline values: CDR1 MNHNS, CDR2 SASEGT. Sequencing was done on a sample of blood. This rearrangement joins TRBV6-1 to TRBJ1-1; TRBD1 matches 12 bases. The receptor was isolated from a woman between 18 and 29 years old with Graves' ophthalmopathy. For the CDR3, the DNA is TGTGCCAGCAGTAGTGGCCCCCTGGGACAGGGGGCCACTGAAGCTTTCTTT. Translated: CASSSGPLGQGATEAFF.